The entry below describes one T cell receptor beta chain. No antigen is known for it. This record comes from a study of identical twins. Study-level points and caveats: Less excess twin sharing appeared in beta out-of-frame sequences.

This CDR3 contains 17 residues. The V gene end was trimmed by 6 bases and the J gene end by 7 bases; junction bases not matched to a gene: 8. TCRdb itself ran the 5' RACE reads through MiXCR, one entry per CDR3 protein. This table holds 400,000 to 650,000 distinct CDR3 sequences, less than 25% found once. These data are also associated with another study on T cells expressing NK-cell markers. That paper notes: A few donors showed these clonotypes also leading the CD3+CD56-NKG2C+ fraction. Nothing established the HCMV specificity of expanded NKG2C+ T cell clones.

This chain joins TRBV12-3 or TRBV12-4 and TRBJ2-2; TRBD2 matches at 16 bases. The sample taken for sequencing was CD4+ T cells sorted from blood. This sequence was found in a woman younger than 30 in good health. CDR3 loop: CASRGTSGRARIGELFF. The CDR3 coding sequence is TGTGCCAGCAGAGGGACTAGCGGGAGGGCCAGGATCGGGGAGCTGTTTTTT.